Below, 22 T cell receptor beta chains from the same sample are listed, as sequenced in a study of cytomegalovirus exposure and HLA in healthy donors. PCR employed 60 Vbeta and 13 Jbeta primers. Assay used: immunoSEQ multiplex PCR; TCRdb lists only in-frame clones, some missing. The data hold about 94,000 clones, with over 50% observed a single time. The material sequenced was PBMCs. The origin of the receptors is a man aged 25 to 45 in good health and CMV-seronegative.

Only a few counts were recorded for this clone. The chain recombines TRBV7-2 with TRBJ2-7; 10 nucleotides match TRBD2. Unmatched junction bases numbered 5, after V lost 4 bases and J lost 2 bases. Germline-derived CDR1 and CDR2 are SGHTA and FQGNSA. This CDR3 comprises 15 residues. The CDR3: CASSSSGLATYEQYF. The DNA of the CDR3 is TGTGCCAGCAGCTCCTCGGGACTAGCGACCTACGAGCAGTACTTC.

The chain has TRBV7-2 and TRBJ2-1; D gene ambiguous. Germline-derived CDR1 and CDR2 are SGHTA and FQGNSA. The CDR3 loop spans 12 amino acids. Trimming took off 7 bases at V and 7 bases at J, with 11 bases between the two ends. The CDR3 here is CASTLDGNEQFF. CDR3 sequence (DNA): TGTGCCAGCACCCTAGATGGGAATGAGCAGTTCTTC.

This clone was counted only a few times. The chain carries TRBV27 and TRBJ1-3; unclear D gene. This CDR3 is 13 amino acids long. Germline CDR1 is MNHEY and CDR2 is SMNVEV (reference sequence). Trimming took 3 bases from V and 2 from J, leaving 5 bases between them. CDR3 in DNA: TGTGCCAGCAGTTTTACAGCTGGAAACACCATATATTTT. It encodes CASSFTAGNTIYF.

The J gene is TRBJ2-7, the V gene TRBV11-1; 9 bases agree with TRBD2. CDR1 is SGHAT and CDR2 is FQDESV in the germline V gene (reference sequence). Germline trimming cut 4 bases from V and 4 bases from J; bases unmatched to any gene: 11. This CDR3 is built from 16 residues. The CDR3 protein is CASSSLAGAAVYEQYF. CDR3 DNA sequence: TGTGCCAGCAGCTCCTTAGCGGGAGCAGCTGTATACGAGCAGTACTTC.

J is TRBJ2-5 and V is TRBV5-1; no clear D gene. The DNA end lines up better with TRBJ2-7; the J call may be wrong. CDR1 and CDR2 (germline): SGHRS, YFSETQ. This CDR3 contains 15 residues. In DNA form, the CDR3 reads TGCGCCAGCAGCTTGGTTCTCGGTACCTCCTACGAGCAGTACTTC. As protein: CASSLVLGTSYEQYF.

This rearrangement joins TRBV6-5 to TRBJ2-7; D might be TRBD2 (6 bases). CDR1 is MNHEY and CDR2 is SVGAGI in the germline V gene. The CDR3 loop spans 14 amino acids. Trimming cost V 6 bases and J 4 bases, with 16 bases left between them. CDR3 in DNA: TGTGCCAGCAGATTCCCCGGGACTTCTTACGAGCAGTACTTC. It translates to CASRFPGTSYEQYF.

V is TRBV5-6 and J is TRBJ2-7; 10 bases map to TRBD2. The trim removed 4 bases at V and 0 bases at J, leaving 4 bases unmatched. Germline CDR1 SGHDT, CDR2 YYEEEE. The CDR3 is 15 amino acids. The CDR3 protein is CASSPRTSGSYEQYF. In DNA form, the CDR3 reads TGTGCCAGCAGCCCCCGGACTAGCGGCTCCTACGAGCAGTACTTC.

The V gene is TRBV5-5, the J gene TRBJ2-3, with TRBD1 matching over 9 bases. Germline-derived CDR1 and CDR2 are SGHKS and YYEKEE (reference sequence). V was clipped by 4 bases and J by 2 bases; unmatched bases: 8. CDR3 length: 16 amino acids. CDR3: CASSGRDRVVTDTQYF. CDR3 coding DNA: TGTGCCAGCAGCGGCCGGGACAGGGTCGTCACAGATACGCAGTATTTT.

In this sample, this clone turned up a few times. CDR3 region: CASSEGTSGADTQYF. The DNA for the CDR3 is TGTGCCAGCAGTGAAGGGACTAGCGGGGCAGATACGCAGTATTTT. J is TRBJ2-3 and V is TRBV6-1; TRBD2 matches at 12 bases. Germline V lookup: CDR1 MNHNS, CDR2 SASEGT. The junction had 0 bases not matched to a gene; V was cut back by 1 base and J by 4 bases. The CDR3 is made up of 15 amino acids.

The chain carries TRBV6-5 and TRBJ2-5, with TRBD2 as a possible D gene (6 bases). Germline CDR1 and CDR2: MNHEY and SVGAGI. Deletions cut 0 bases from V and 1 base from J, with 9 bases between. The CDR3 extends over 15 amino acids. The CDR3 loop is CASSYSIAVQETQYF. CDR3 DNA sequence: TGTGCCAGCAGTTACTCGATAGCGGTCCAAGAGACCCAGTACTTC.

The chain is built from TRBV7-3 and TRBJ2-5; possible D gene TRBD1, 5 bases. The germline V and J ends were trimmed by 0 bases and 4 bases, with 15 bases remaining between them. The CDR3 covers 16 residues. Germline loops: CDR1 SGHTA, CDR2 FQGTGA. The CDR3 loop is CASSLTPTGRAETQYF. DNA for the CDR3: TGTGCCAGCAGCTTAACCCCCACGGGCAGGGCAGAGACCCAGTACTTC.

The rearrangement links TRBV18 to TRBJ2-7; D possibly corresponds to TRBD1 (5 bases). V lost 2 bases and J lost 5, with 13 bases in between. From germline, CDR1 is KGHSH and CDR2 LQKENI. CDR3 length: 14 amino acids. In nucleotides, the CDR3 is TGTGCCAGCTCACCAGGAGAGTGGGGCGACGAGCAGTACTTC. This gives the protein CASSPGEWGDEQYF.

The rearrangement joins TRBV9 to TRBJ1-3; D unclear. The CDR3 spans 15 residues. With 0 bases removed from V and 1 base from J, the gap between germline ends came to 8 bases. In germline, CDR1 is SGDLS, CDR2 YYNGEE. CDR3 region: CASSVGPRSGNTIYF. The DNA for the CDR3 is TGTGCCAGCAGCGTAGGCCCCCGGTCTGGAAACACCATATATTTT.

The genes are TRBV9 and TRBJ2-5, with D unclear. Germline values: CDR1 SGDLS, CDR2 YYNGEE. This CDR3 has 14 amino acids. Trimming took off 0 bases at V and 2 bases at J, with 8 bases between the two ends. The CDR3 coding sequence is TGTGCCAGCAGCGTAGACAGCTATCAAGAGACCCAGTACTTC. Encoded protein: CASSVDSYQETQYF.

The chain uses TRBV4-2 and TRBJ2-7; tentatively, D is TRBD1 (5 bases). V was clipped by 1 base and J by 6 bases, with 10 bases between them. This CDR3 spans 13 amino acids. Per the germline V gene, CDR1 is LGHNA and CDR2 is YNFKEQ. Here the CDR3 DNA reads TGTGCCAGCAGCCAAGGAGGTCAGGGCGAGCAGTACTTC. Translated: CASSQGGQGEQYF.

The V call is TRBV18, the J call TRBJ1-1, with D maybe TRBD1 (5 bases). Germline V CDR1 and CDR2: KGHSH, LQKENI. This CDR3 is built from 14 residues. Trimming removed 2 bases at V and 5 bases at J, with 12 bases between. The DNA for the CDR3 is TGTGCCAGCTCACCAGAAGGGGTACTGACTGAAGCTTTCTTT. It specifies CASSPEGVLTEAFF.

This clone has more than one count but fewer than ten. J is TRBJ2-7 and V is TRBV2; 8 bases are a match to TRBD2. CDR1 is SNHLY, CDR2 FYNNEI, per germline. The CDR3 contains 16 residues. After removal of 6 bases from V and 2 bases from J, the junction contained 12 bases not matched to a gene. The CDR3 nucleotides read TGTGCCAGCAGCCCAGTTGTCGGGAGGGCCACCTACGAGCAGTACTTC. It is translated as CASSPVVGRATYEQYF.

This CDR3 reads CALAGAGLGETQYF. The CDR3 DNA follows: TGTGCTTTGGCGGGGGCGGGCCTCGGAGAGACCCAGTACTTC. V usage is TRBV28 and J usage is TRBJ2-5; tentatively, D is TRBD2 (7 bases). Germline CDR1 is MDHEN and CDR2 is SYDVKM. CDR3 length equals 14 residues.

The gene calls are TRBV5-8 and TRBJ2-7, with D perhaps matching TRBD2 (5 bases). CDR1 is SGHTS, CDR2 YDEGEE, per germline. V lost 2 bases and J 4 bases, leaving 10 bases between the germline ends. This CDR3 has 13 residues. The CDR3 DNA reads TGTGCCAGCAGCTTTTCGCGGGTTTACGAGCAGTACTTC. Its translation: CASSFSRVYEQYF.

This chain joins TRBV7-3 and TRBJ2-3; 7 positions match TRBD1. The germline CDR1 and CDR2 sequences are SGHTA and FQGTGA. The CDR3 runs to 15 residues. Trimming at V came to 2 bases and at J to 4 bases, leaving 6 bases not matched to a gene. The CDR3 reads CASSLDRASSDTQYF. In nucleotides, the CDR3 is TGTGCCAGCAGCTTAGACAGGGCGAGTTCAGATACGCAGTATTTT.

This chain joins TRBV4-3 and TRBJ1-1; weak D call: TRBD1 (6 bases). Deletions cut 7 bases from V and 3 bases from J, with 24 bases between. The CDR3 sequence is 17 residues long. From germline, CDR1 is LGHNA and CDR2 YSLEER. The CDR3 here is CASTGGVPGAGDTEAFF. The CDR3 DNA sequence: TGCGCCAGCACGGGAGGTGTTCCTGGGGCAGGGGACACTGAAGCTTTCTTT.

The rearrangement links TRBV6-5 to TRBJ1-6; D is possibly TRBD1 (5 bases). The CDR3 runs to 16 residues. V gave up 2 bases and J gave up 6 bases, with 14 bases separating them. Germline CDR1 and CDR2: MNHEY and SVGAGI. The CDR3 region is CASSYAPGNSNSPLHF. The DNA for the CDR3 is TGTGCCAGCAGTTACGCCCCAGGGAATTCTAATTCACCCCTCCACTTT.